This T cell receptor (beta chain) stems from a study of identical twins. Regarding the study as a whole: Zero-insertion analyses could be partly confounded by invariant MAIT and iNKT cells. Whereas memory repertoires showed no such difference, abundant cord blood beta clonotypes carried fewer insertions.

About this clonotype itself: What it binds is unknown.

The germline gives CDR1 SEHNR, CDR2 FQNEAQ (reference sequence). The CDR3 is 17 amino acids. The junction had 7 bases not matched to a gene; V was cut back by 4 bases and J by 0 bases. After template switching added a universal primer site, the resulting cDNA carried unique molecular identifiers. One entry per CDR3 protein, called by TCRdb with MiXCR from the 5' RACE reads. There are roughly 1,500,000 distinct CDR3 sequences in the sample; more than 30% occur only once, and less than 0.35% lies in the top ten. The origin of this receptor is a newborn girl in good health. V gene TRBV7-9 combines with J gene TRBJ2-3, with 10 bases aligning to TRBD2. Specimen: cord blood. The CDR3 reads CASSSGSGGPSTDTQYF. The CDR3 DNA sequence: TGTGCCAGCAGCTCGGGTAGCGGGGGGCCTAGCACAGATACGCAGTATTTT.